This TCR beta chain is from a study of early T cells in non-severe SARS-CoV-2 infection. Germline V gene sequence: CDR1 SGHKS, CDR2 YYEKEE (reference sequence). V gave up 5 bases and J gave up 8 bases, with 22 bases separating them. CDR3 length: 15 amino acids. In this sample, this clonotype turned up a few times. Its antigen is unidentified. TCRdb redid the calling of the 5' RACE reads with MiXCR, one entry per CDR3 protein. Of more than 45,000 distinct CDR3 sequences in the sample, around an eighth were seen once. Study observations and caveats: Private and CD4 specificities were missed by VDJdb matching, which favored anti-spike CD8 responses.

The source is an adult who was a healthcare worker with PCR-confirmed SARS-CoV-2 infection or an uninfected control (not recorded which). V is TRBV5-5 and J is TRBJ1-2; the D gene is possibly TRBD1 (5 bases). The sample comprised whole blood. The CDR3 loop is CASSGDGDLSGGYTF. DNA of the CDR3: TGTGCCAGCAGTGGGGACGGTGATTTGTCTGGCGGCTACACCTTC. The variable domain in full, completed from reference TRBV5-5 and TRBJ1-2, reads DAGVTQSPTHLIKTRGQQVTLRCSPISGHKSVSWYQQVLGQGPQFIFQYYEKEERGRGNFPDRFSARQFPNYSSELNVNALLLGDSALYLCASSGDGDLSGGYTFGSGTRLTVV.